This T cell receptor beta chain originates from a study of blood T cell repertoires in COVID-19. Across the study: Material from acute and convalescent COVID-19 was sourced from the United States, Italy and Spain. Sources were T cells, B-cell-depleted T cells, or PBMCs; the material itself was cDNA or gDNA.

Per the study methods: Nucleated cell counts were estimated from reference gene primer amplification. Repertoires were generated with immunoSEQ multiplex PCR, while TCRdb's copy carries only in-frame clones and drops some. That table is the source of V, J and clone size, and D and trimming were worked out from the DNA. Of roughly 85,000 clones in the sample, roughly 85% are singletons; the top ten hold 25% to 30%. The sequence derives from a man aged 50 to 59 with active or convalescent COVID-19. What was sequenced was peripheral blood.

CDR3: CASRIQGDSNQPQHF. The CDR3 nucleotides are TGTGCCAGCAGAATACAGGGAGATAGCAATCAGCCCCAGCATTTT. J is TRBJ1-5 and V is TRBV6-5, with a weak D call TRBD1 (6 bases). V lost 6 bases, J lost 0 bases, and 12 bases lay in between. Germline V gives CDR1 MNHEY, CDR2 SVGAGI. This CDR3 spans 15 amino acids.